These T cell receptor beta chains were read from a single sample in a study of blood T cells in healthy people across ages. TCRdb analysed the 5' RACE reads with MiXCR anew, one entry per CDR3 protein. The data contain about 1,800,000 distinct CDR3 sequences, about 28% of them singletons. The specimen sequenced was blood. These receptors originate from a woman in her 30s in good health. Both conserved end residues are part of each CDR3. Each record gives: V gene, D gene, clone size, J gene, CDR3 DNA, CDR3 protein. A D gene is named only where the DNA matches it firmly. Size tells how often a clone was seen (once, few, many) or the class of an expanded clone, and some rows leave it out.

V gene: TRBV7-9; D gene: NA; clone size: NA; J gene: TRBJ2-1; CDR3 DNA: TGTGCCAGCAGTTCTCCCACCGCCGGGACCCGCAATGAGCAGTTCTTC; CDR3 protein: CASSSPTAGTRNEQFF
V gene: TRBV30; D gene: TRBD1; clone size: few; J gene: TRBJ2-7; CDR3 DNA: TGTGCCTGGATCAGGACAGGGGGTACCTCCTACGAGCAGTACTTC; CDR3 protein: CAWIRTGGTSYEQYF
V gene: TRBV4-1; D gene: NA; clone size: many; J gene: TRBJ2-5; CDR3 DNA: TGCGCCAGCAGCCAAGATAGTAAGACCCAGTACTTC; CDR3 protein: CASSQDSKTQYF
V gene: TRBV5-5; D gene: NA; clone size: many; J gene: TRBJ2-7; CDR3 DNA: TGTGCCAGCAGCCGCCTCCAGACAGCAATAGGCTCCTACGAGCAGTACTTC; CDR3 protein: CASSRLQTAIGSYEQYF
V gene: TRBV20-1; D gene: NA; clone size: NA; J gene: TRBJ1-2; CDR3 DNA: TGCAGTGCAGCGGGAAGTAGTGACTATGGCTACACCTTC; CDR3 protein: CSAAGSSDYGYTF
V gene: TRBV11-1; D gene: NA; clone size: NA; J gene: TRBJ2-1; CDR3 DNA: TGTGCCAGCAGCCTACCCTCCAGGGGATGGTTCCATGAGCAGTTCTTC; CDR3 protein: CASSLPSRGWFHEQFF
V gene: TRBV2; D gene: NA; clone size: NA; J gene: TRBJ1-5; CDR3 DNA: TGTGCCAGCAGTGTTCGGGCGATCCTCCAGCCCCAGCATTTT; CDR3 protein: CASSVRAILQPQHF
V gene: TRBV5-1; D gene: NA; clone size: NA; J gene: TRBJ1-6; CDR3 DNA: TGCGCCAGCAGCTTGGTAGGACAGAGCAATTCACCCCTCCACTTT; CDR3 protein: CASSLVGQSNSPLHF
V gene: TRBV14; D gene: NA; clone size: NA; J gene: TRBJ2-7; CDR3 DNA: TGTGCCAGCAGCCAAGAGGGTGGCAGGGGTCCCTACGAGCAGTACTTC; CDR3 protein: CASSQEGGRGPYEQYF
V gene: TRBV6-5; D gene: NA; clone size: few; J gene: TRBJ2-7; CDR3 DNA: TGTGCCAGCAGTTACTCGATTGTAGGAGGGTACGAGCAGTACTTC; CDR3 protein: CASSYSIVGGYEQYF
V gene: TRBV12-3/TRBV12-4; D gene: NA; clone size: few; J gene: TRBJ1-3; CDR3 DNA: TGTGCCAGCAGTTTCGGGGGCACTGGAAACACCATATATTTT; CDR3 protein: CASSFGGTGNTIYF
V gene: TRBV10-3; D gene: NA; clone size: few; J gene: TRBJ2-1; CDR3 DNA: TGTGCCATCAGTGAGTCGACTCTTGACTACAATGAGCAGTTCTTC; CDR3 protein: CAISESTLDYNEQFF
V gene: TRBV12-3/TRBV12-4; D gene: TRBD2; clone size: NA; J gene: TRBJ2-3; CDR3 DNA: TGTGCCACCGCGGGACTAGCGGGGGGAGATACGCAGTATTTT; CDR3 protein: CATAGLAGGDTQYF
V gene: TRBV18; D gene: NA; clone size: few; J gene: TRBJ1-2; CDR3 DNA: TGTGCCAGCTCACGGGGAGGTCGAGGCTACACCTTC; CDR3 protein: CASSRGGRGYTF
V gene: TRBV2; D gene: NA; clone size: NA; J gene: TRBJ1-5; CDR3 DNA: TGTGCCAGCAGTGCGGAAACTCAGCCCCAGCATTTT; CDR3 protein: CASSAETQPQHF
V gene: TRBV5-1; D gene: NA; clone size: NA; J gene: TRBJ1-2; CDR3 DNA: TGCGCCAGCAACTTGGAAGGGAGGGAAGACTATGGCTACACCTTC; CDR3 protein: CASNLEGREDYGYTF
V gene: TRBV28; D gene: TRBD1; clone size: many; J gene: TRBJ2-7; CDR3 DNA: TGTGCCAGCAGACTTGACAGGGGGCCAACCTACGAGCAGTACTTC; CDR3 protein: CASRLDRGPTYEQYF
V gene: TRBV5-1; D gene: TRBD2; clone size: NA; J gene: TRBJ2-5; CDR3 DNA: TGCGCCAGCAGCTTAGGTGTTGGAGCGGGGGTGGAGACCCAGTACTTC; CDR3 protein: CASSLGVGAGVETQYF
V gene: TRBV2; D gene: NA; clone size: many; J gene: TRBJ2-7; CDR3 DNA: TGTGCCAGCAGTGAACACGACTACGAGCAGTACTTC; CDR3 protein: CASSEHDYEQYF
V gene: TRBV6-2/TRBV6-3; D gene: NA; clone size: NA; J gene: TRBJ2-1; CDR3 DNA: TGTGCCAGCAGTTGGAATAGCAGATCCTCCTACAATGAGCAGTTCTTC; CDR3 protein: CASSWNSRSSYNEQFF
V gene: TRBV7-2; D gene: TRBD1; clone size: NA; J gene: TRBJ1-5; CDR3 DNA: TGTGCCAGCAGCAAGAGACAGGGGAGCAATCAGCCCCAGCATTTT; CDR3 protein: CASSKRQGSNQPQHF
V gene: TRBV12-3/TRBV12-4; D gene: TRBD1; clone size: NA; J gene: TRBJ1-5; CDR3 DNA: TGTGCCAGCAGCGGCGGACAGGGGGGCGGTCAGCCCCAGCATTTT; CDR3 protein: CASSGGQGGGQPQHF
V gene: TRBV24-1; D gene: TRBD1; clone size: few; J gene: TRBJ2-1; CDR3 DNA: TGTGCCACCAGTGATCCAGACAGGGTTGAGCAGTTCTTC; CDR3 protein: CATSDPDRVEQFF
V gene: TRBV20-1; D gene: TRBD2; clone size: once; J gene: TRBJ2-3; CDR3 DNA: TGCAGTGCGATGCTAGCGGGAGGTCCAGATACGCAGTATTTT; CDR3 protein: CSAMLAGGPDTQYF